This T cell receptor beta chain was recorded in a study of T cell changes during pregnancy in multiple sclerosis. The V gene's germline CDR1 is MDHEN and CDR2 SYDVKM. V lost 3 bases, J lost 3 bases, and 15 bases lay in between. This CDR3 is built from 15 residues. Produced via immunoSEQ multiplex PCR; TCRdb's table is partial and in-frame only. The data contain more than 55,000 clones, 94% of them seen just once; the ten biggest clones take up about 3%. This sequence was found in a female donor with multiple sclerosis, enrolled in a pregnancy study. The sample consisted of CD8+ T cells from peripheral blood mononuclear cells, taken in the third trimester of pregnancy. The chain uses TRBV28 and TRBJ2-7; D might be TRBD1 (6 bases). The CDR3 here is CASSFQWGHFYEQYF. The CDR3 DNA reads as TGTGCCAGCAGTTTTCAGTGGGGACATTTCTACGAGCAGTACTTC.